This T cell receptor (beta chain) was obtained from a study of T-cell reconstitution after alpha-beta-depleted transplantation in children. With respect to this clonotype: Its antigen is unknown.

The library targeted TCRbeta and was prepared with unique molecular identifiers. TCRdb ran MiXCR on the PCR reads and lists one entry per CDR3 protein. The sample consists of more than 400,000 distinct CDR3 sequences, 43% of them appearing once. The study's findings and limits: About two months after transplant, alpha-beta T cells reportedly came from several hundred expanded graft clones. After one year, T-cell counts and TCRbeta diversity mostly came from new T cells.

Germline values: CDR1 MDHEN, CDR2 SYDVKM. The CDR3 loop spans 14 amino acids. The V gene lost 4 bases and the J gene lost 4 bases, with 14 bases spanning the gap. The sequence was collected from a girl aged 2 to 9 with aplastic anemia, due to receive a stem cell transplant. The specimen comprised PBMCs, sampled before TCRalphabeta/CD19-depleted stem cell transplant. The rearrangement joins TRBV28 to TRBJ2-7; TRBD2 might be the D (7 bases). Here the CDR3 DNA reads TGTGCCAGCAGTTGGGGGGGGGCTGATTACGAGCAGTACTTC. It translates to CASSWGGADYEQYF.